Following are 2 T cell receptor beta chains from one sample sequenced in a study of T cells after yellow fever vaccination. TCRdb re-derived calls from the 5' RACE reads in MiXCR, one entry per CDR3 protein. Of 450,000 to 650,000 distinct CDR3 sequences listed, about 13% are singletons. Sequenced here: PBMCs, sampled on the day of the yellow fever booster vaccination. These receptors were taken from a man under 40 who received the YFV17D yellow fever vaccine.

This clonotype was observed a few times. The rearrangement links TRBV7-9 to TRBJ2-7; no definite D call. V lost 4 bases to trimming and J lost 2 bases, with 18 bases between them. Germline assignment: CDR1 SEHNR and CDR2 FQNEAQ (reference sequence). This CDR3 comprises 16 residues. DNA for the CDR3: TGTGCCAGCAGCTCAATCACCGAAGTAGGGACCTACGAGCAGTACTTC. Encoded protein: CASSSITEVGTYEQYF.

This clonotype has just a few counts. The chain uses TRBV24-1 and TRBJ2-1; 10 positions agree with TRBD1. This CDR3 is built from 16 residues. V lost 3 bases, J lost 3 bases, and 4 bases stayed unmatched. From germline, CDR1 is KGHDR and CDR2 SFDVKD. As DNA, the CDR3 is TGTGCCACCAGTGATGGGACAGGGGCGATCTACAATGAGCAGTTCTTC. Translating gives CATSDGTGAIYNEQFF.